This TCR beta chain derives from a study of T cell responses to AZD1222 COVID-19 vaccine. At the level of the study: Pooled together were second doses at about 4 or about 12 weeks.

Assay: immunoSEQ multiplex PCR; the TCRdb copy retains only in-frame clones and omits some. The sample lists some 150,000 clones; more than 80% were seen once. Remarks on this clone: Its antigen is unidentified.

Whole-study results and caveats: Spike-specific TCR breadth and depth were elevated following two AZD1222 doses. The span of vaccine-associated CD4 TCRs extended across spike, with dominance at 160-218 and 743-854. Among the donors, most were white British and more were female, and clonal diversity was possibly underestimated.

This CDR3 spans 15 amino acids. In germline, CDR1 is SNHLY, CDR2 FYNNEI. Trimming took 9 bases from V and 5 from J, leaving 22 bases between them. Source: peripheral blood, taken on day 0 of AZD1222 vaccination. The genes are TRBV2 and TRBJ2-5, with a tentative D call TRBD2 (5 bases). This receptor was taken from an adult in good health. In nucleotides, the CDR3 is TGTGCCAGTAGCACGACCCCATCCTCGGGGGAGACCCAGTACTTC. It specifies CASSTTPSSGETQYF.